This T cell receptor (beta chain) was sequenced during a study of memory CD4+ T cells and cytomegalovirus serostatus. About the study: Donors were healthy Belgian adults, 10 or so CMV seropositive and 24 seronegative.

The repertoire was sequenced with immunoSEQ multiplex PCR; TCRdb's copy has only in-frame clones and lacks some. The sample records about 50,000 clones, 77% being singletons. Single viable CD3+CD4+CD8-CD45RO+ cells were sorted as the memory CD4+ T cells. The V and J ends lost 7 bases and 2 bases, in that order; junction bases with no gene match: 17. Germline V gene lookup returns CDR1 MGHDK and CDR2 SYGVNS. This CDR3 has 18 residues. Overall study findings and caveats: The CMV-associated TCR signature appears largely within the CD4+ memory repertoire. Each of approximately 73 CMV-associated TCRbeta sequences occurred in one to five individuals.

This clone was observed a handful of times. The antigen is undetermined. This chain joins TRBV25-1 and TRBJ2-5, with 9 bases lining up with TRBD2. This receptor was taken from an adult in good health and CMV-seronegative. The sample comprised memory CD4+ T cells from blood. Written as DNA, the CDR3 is TGTGCCAGCACCGAGGTCCCTAGCGGGGCCAGGAGGCAAGAGACCCAGTACTTC. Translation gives CASTEVPSGARRQETQYF. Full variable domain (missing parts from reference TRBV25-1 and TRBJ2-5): EADIYQTPRYLVIGTGKKITLECSQTMGHDKMYWYQQDPGMELHLIHYSYGVNSTEKGDLSSESTVSRIRTEHFPLTLESARPSHTSQYLCASTEVPSGARRQETQYFGPGTRLLVL.